Following are 26 T cell receptor beta chains from one sample sequenced in a study of PD-1 blockade in classical Hodgkin lymphoma. Only in-frame clones appear in the TCRdb table, and some are missing; sequencing was by immunoSEQ multiplex PCR. The data contain tens of thousands of clones, around 76% of them singletons. Stated time point: cycle 4 day 1 (C4D1), after 6 weeks of nivolumab. There was relapse after autologous stem cell transplantation in every patient, and there was variation in brentuximab vedotin exposure. The source was peripheral blood mononuclear cells (PBMCs), collected before the fourth cycle of nivolumab. The receptors here all came from a human donor with classical Hodgkin lymphoma.

The rearrangement uses TRBV25-1 and TRBJ2-5; the D gene is possibly TRBD1 (6 bases). The CDR3 runs 15 residues. CDR1 is MGHDK and CDR2 is SYGVNS in the germline V gene. V shed 4 bases and J shed 1 base, with 13 bases lying between them. The CDR3 spells CASSVLSGVQETQYF. DNA for the CDR3: TGTGCCAGCAGTGTACTCTCAGGGGTCCAAGAGACCCAGTACTTC.

The chain has TRBV25-1 and TRBJ1-6; 10 positions agree with TRBD1. The germline V gene encodes CDR1 MGHDK and CDR2 SYGVNS. This CDR3 region has 15 residues. J was trimmed by 7 bases and V by 3 bases; bases with no gene match: 3. As DNA, the CDR3 is TGTGCCAGCAGTGACCGGGACAGGGGAAATTCACCCCTCCACTTT. Its translation: CASSDRDRGNSPLHF.

V and J are TRBV7-8 and TRBJ1-5; D unclear. Germline CDR1 and CDR2: SGHVS and FQNEAQ. The CDR3 contains 12 residues. V gave up 5 bases and J gave up 0 bases, with 2 bases separating them. The CDR3: CASSRSNQPQHF. DNA for the CDR3: TGTGCCAGCAGCCGTAGCAATCAGCCCCAGCATTTT.

The chain joins TRBV15 to TRBJ2-4, with a weak D call TRBD2 (6 bases). There are 15 residues in the CDR3. The germline V gene encodes CDR1 LNHNV and CDR2 YYDKDF (reference sequence). V lost 0 bases and J 6 bases, leaving 12 bases between the germline ends. The CDR3 nucleotides are TGTGCCACCAGCAGAGATCGGGGGTTCCCAAACATTCAGTACTTC. It translates to CATSRDRGFPNIQYF.

The chain combines TRBV6-6 with TRBJ1-1; D gene ambiguous. V was cut by 6 bases and J by 1 base, with 6 bases left in between. This CDR3 spans 12 amino acids. Germline assignment: CDR1 MNHNY and CDR2 SVGAGI (reference sequence). The CDR3 DNA reads as TGTGCCAGCAGGGAGCCGAACACTGAAGCTTTCTTT. This sequence encodes CASREPNTEAFF.

The chain recombines TRBV6-5 with TRBJ2-7; a weak D match, TRBD1 (6 bases). Germline CDR1 is MNHEY and CDR2 is SVGAGI. Trimming pared 6 bases from V and 5 bases from J, leaving 14 bases between. The CDR3 totals 13 residues. CDR3: CASRDSPGHEQYF. The DNA for the CDR3 is TGTGCCAGCAGGGACAGCCCTGGACACGAGCAGTACTTC.

This clone occurred once. A far more abundant clone sits one base away, making this likely a read error. The sample contains more than one DNA sequence encoding this CDR3. V is TRBV7-3 and J is TRBJ2-1; D possibly corresponds to TRBD1 (6 bases). The germline CDR1 and CDR2 sequences are SGHTA and FQGTGA. The CDR3 spans 13 residues. Trimming took off 3 bases at V and 13 bases at J, with 16 bases between the two ends. CDR3 DNA sequence: TGTGCCAGCAGCTTGAATTCGGACAGTCCCCAGTTCTTC. It is translated as CASSLNSDSPQFF. The full variable domain, with the rest looked up from reference TRBV7-3 and TRBJ2-1, is GAGVSQTPSNKVTEKGKYVELRCDPISGHTALYWYRQSLGQGPEFLIYFQGTGAADDSGLPNDRFFAVRPEGSVSTLKIQRTERGDSAVYLCASSLNSDSPQFFGPGTRLTVL.

This clone was seen more than once but under ten times. V usage is TRBV28 and J usage is TRBJ2-7; TRBD1 might be the D (5 bases). Germline values: CDR1 MDHEN, CDR2 SYDVKM. This CDR3 contains 11 residues. Trimming cost V 10 bases and J 2 bases, with 9 bases left between them. Here the CDR3 reads CATSDTYEQYF. DNA of the CDR3: TGTGCCACCTCGGACACCTACGAGCAGTACTTC.

The J gene is TRBJ2-3, the V gene TRBV2; D is possibly TRBD2 (5 bases). CDR3 length equals 15 residues. In germline, CDR1 is SNHLY, CDR2 FYNNEI. Trimming cost V 1 base and J 0 bases, with 8 bases left between them. The CDR3 sequence: CASSEVAGSTDTQYF. The CDR3 DNA reads as TGTGCCAGCAGTGAAGTTGCGGGTAGCACAGATACGCAGTATTTT. The complete variable domain, with remaining parts taken from reference TRBV2 and TRBJ2-3, reads EPEVTQTPSHQVTQMGQEVILRCVPISNHLYFYWYRQILGQKVEFLVSFYNNEISEKSEIFDDQFSVERPDGSNFTLKIRSTKLEDSAMYFCASSEVAGSTDTQYFGPGTRLTVL.

The chain recombines TRBV28 with TRBJ2-7; D uncertain. The CDR3 is 17 residues long. Germline V CDR1 and CDR2: MDHEN, SYDVKM. Trimming removed 3 bases at V and 5 bases at J, with 23 bases between. The CDR3: CASSFASHEEFVDEQYF. Here the CDR3 DNA reads TGTGCCAGCAGTTTTGCTTCGCACGAGGAGTTTGTGGACGAGCAGTACTTC. Based on the CDR3 plus reference TRBV28 and TRBJ2-7, the full variable domain is DVKVTQSSRYLVKRTGEKVFLECVQDMDHENMFWYRQDPGLGLRLIYFSYDVKMKEKGDIPEGYSVSREKKERFSLILESASTNQTSMYLCASSFASHEEFVDEQYFGPGTRLTVT.

The V and J genes are TRBV7-2 and TRBJ2-1; a possible D gene is TRBD1 (5 bases). Per germline, CDR1 SGHTA and CDR2 FQGNSA. The CDR3 has 13 amino acids. With 4 bases removed from V and 9 bases from J, the gap between germline ends came to 13 bases. CDR3 bases: TGTGCCAGCAGCTCCTTCAGGGTGGGTGAGCAGTTCTTC. Amino acids: CASSSFRVGEQFF. Variable domain in full (rest from reference TRBV7-2 and TRBJ2-1): GAGVSQSPSNKVTEKGKDVELRCDPISGHTALYWYRQSLGQGLEFLIYFQGNSAPDKSGLPSDRFSAERTGGSVSTLTIQRTQQEDSAVYLCASSSFRVGEQFFGPGTRLTVL.

This clone was seen a few times. The V gene is TRBV5-1, the J gene TRBJ2-5; a weak D match, TRBD2 (6 bases). CDR1 and CDR2 from the germline V gene are SGHRS and YFSETQ. V was pared by 1 base and J by 4 bases, with 11 bases between. The CDR3 spans 14 residues. DNA for the CDR3: TGCGCCAGCAGCTTGTACGGGAGACTAGAGACCCAGTACTTC. Translating gives CASSLYGRLETQYF.

The table lists this clone with a few counts. This chain uses TRBV11-3 with TRBJ2-7; 7 nucleotides line up with TRBD1. The length of the CDR3 is 14 residues. Trimming took 2 bases from V and 3 from J; bases not matched to a gene: 4. Per the germline V gene, CDR1 is SGHNT and CDR2 is YENEEA. This CDR3 reads CASSLSGQVYEQYF. CDR3 sequence (DNA): TGTGCCAGCAGCTTAAGCGGACAGGTCTACGAGCAGTACTTC.

This clone occurred a few times. This chain uses TRBV12-5 with TRBJ1-1; D unclear. The CDR3 runs to 12 residues. V dropped 5 bases and J dropped 2 bases, with 6 bases sitting between them. The germline V gene has CDR1 LGHNT and CDR2 FRNRAP. CDR3 coding DNA: TGTGCTAGTGGTCTACGAAACACTGAAGCTTTCTTT. Translating it yields CASGLRNTEAFF. The full variable domain, completed using reference TRBV12-5 and TRBJ1-1, is DARVTQTPRHKVTEMGQEVTMRCQPILGHNTVFWYRQTMMQGLELLAYFRNRAPLDDSGMPKDRFSAEMPDATLATLKIQPSEPRDSAVYFCASGLRNTEAFFGQGTRLTVV.

This clone was seen once. V and J are TRBV7-3 and TRBJ1-2; 10 nucleotides agree with TRBD1. Germline values: CDR1 SGHTA, CDR2 FQGTGA. The J segment lost 5 bases and the V segment lost 5 bases, leaving 5 bases of the junction unmatched. The CDR3 has 14 amino acids. CDR3 DNA: TGTGCCAGCAGCCCTCGACAGGGGGCATATGGCTACACCTTC. Amino acids: CASSPRQGAYGYTF.

CDR3 sequence reads: CASSLLRNYEQYF. The CDR3 nucleotides read TGCGCCAGCAGCTTGCTGAGGAACTACGAGCAGTACTTC. The chain joins TRBV5-1 to TRBJ2-7; D gene uncertain. V was shortened by 1 base and J by 3 bases, with 8 bases between the two germline ends. The germline gives CDR1 SGHRS, CDR2 YFSETQ. The CDR3 has 13 residues.

The chain combines TRBV9 with TRBJ2-7; D remains unclear. Trimming left V 3 bases short and J 0 bases short, with 7 bases between. The CDR3 contains 13 residues. Germline V CDR1 and CDR2: SGDLS, YYNGEE. CDR3 residues: CASSEGISYEQYF. As DNA, the CDR3 is TGTGCCAGCAGCGAGGGCATCTCCTACGAGCAGTACTTC.

The V gene is TRBV7-8, the J gene TRBJ2-7; 8 bases agree with TRBD2. The V gene's germline CDR1 is SGHVS and CDR2 FQNEAQ. With 1 base clipped from V and 1 base from J, the junction kept 3 bases outside the gene matches. CDR3 length: 15 residues. The CDR3: CASSLGSGKSYEQYF. CDR3 in DNA: TGTGCCAGCAGCTTAGGTAGCGGGAAATCCTACGAGCAGTACTTC. Complete variable domain (other parts from reference TRBV7-8 and TRBJ2-7): GAGVSQSPRYKVAKRGQDVALRCDPISGHVSLFWYQQALGQGPEFLTYFQNEAQLDKSGLPSDRFFAERPEGSVSTLKIQRTQQEDSAVYLCASSLGSGKSYEQYFGPGTRLTVT.

The rearrangement links TRBV4-3 to TRBJ1-1; 8 bases match TRBD1. Looked up from germline, CDR1 is LGHNA and CDR2 is YSLEER. The V segment lost 0 bases and the J segment 3 bases; nucleotides outside the gene matches: 6. This CDR3 spans 16 amino acids. The CDR3 protein is CASSQETGAGYTEAFF. The CDR3 DNA is TGCGCCAGCAGCCAAGAGACAGGGGCCGGATACACTGAAGCTTTCTTT.

The chain joins TRBV27 to TRBJ1-1; 8 bases are a match to TRBD1. The trim removed 3 bases at V and 4 bases at J, leaving 4 bases unmatched. Per the germline V gene, CDR1 is MNHEY and CDR2 is SMNVEV (reference sequence). CDR3 length equals 14 residues. CDR3 region: CASSFRGRSTEAFF. The CDR3 DNA reads as TGTGCCAGCAGTTTCAGGGGGCGATCCACTGAAGCTTTCTTT.

As to this clone: Compared with germline, one end of the junction differs, possibly owing to a read error. The chain is built from TRBV11-2 and TRBJ2-1; 7 positions match TRBD1. This CDR3 has 16 amino acids. CDR1 is SGHAT and CDR2 is FQNNGV in the germline V gene. The CDR3, as DNA: TGTGCCAGCAGCTCCGAGGGCGGACAGGTCTACGATGAGCAGTTCTTC. Translating it yields CASSSEGGQVYDEQFF.

In its sample, this clone was seen a few times. This rearrangement joins TRBV7-5 to TRBJ1-2; the table gives TRBD1 as D, unverified against the DNA. TRBV7-5 is a documented pseudogene. The length of the CDR3 is 14 residues. The CDR3 region has the DNA TGTGCCAGCAGCTTGACAGGGGTGGACTATGGCTACACCTTC. Translation gives CASSLTGVDYGYTF.

The rearrangement uses TRBV6-5 and TRBJ1-5, with D perhaps matching TRBD1 (5 bases). Trimming removed 0 bases at V and 4 bases at J, with 7 bases between. Germline CDR1 and CDR2: MNHEY and SVGAGI. This CDR3 is built from 14 residues. This CDR3 is CASSYSGENQPQHF. Written as DNA, the CDR3 is TGTGCCAGCAGTTACTCGGGGGAAAATCAGCCCCAGCATTTT.

The CDR3: CASSIVSGAGNEQFF. The CDR3, as DNA: TGTGCCAGTAGTATTGTTTCAGGGGCCGGGAATGAGCAGTTCTTC. This chain joins TRBV19 and TRBJ2-1, with D possibly TRBD1 on 6 matching bases. V shed 3 bases and J shed 7 bases, with 16 bases lying between them. The CDR3 is 15 residues long. The germline gives CDR1 LNHDA, CDR2 SQIVND (reference sequence).

This clone was detected a few times. The chain couples TRBV28 to TRBJ1-4, with D possibly TRBD1 on 6 matching bases. The CDR3 length is 14 residues. Trimming took off 2 bases at V and 7 bases at J, with 11 bases between the two ends. Germline values: CDR1 MDHEN, CDR2 SYDVKM. CDR3 loop: CASSLVQGGEKLFF. In nucleotides, the CDR3 is TGTGCCAGCAGTTTAGTACAGGGCGGTGAAAAACTGTTTTTT.

In its sample, this clone ranks as medium-sized (0.01 to 0.1%). The chain combines TRBV27 with TRBJ1-2; no definite D call. The CDR3 sequence is 14 residues long. The V end lost 2 bases, the J end lost 0 bases, and 7 bases lay between the germline ends. Germline values: CDR1 MNHEY, CDR2 SMNVEV (reference sequence). The CDR3 DNA is TGTGCCAGCAGTTTACGGCAGTCTAACTATGGCTACACCTTC. It specifies CASSLRQSNYGYTF.